The 23 T cell receptor beta chains in this list originate from one sample, sequenced in a study of CXCR3-negative and CXCR3-positive naive CD8 T cells. Study-level results: Higher TRB CDR3 hydrophobicity marked CXCR3-positive naive cells relative to CXCR3-negative naive cells.

These receptors have no identified antigens. The authors prepared UMI-labeled TRB cDNA libraries by 5' RACE. Reprocessing the 5' RACE reads, TCRdb reports a single entry for every CDR3 protein and omits DNA. The sample table includes fewer than 90,000 distinct CDR3 sequences. The sequenced material came from naive CXCR3+ CD8+ T cells from blood. Subset meaning: CD45RO-CCR7+CD27+CD95- naive CD8+ T cells expressing CXCR3 (TNR3+). All receptors derive from a human donor in good health. Some clones in this sample may be carry-over from other donors' samples.

The CDR3: CSVIPGLAGHEQYF. This rearrangement joins TRBV29-1 to TRBJ2-7; TCRdb indicates TRBD2, and absent DNA this call remains unverified. CDR1 SQVTM and CDR2 ANQGSEA come from the germline V gene. The length of the CDR3 is 14 residues.

The genes are TRBV21-1 and TRBJ2-7. TRBV21-1 constitutes a pseudogene. This CDR3 is built from 15 residues. The CDR3 loop is CASSKAGQGSYEQYF.

The chain uses TRBV28 and TRBJ2-7; TCRdb's assignment of TRBD1 cannot be checked, as there is no DNA. This CDR3 comprises 13 residues. Germline-derived CDR1 and CDR2 are MDHEN and SYDVKM. The CDR3 sequence: CANSPRDTFEQYF.

The chain uses TRBV15 and TRBJ2-3; the D call of TRBD2 rests on TCRdb alone, since no DNA is present to check it. Germline CDR1 reads LNHNV; CDR2 reads YYDKDF (reference sequence). This CDR3 is built from 15 residues. CDR3 sequence reads: CATSTKDLPTDTQYF.

The gene calls are TRBV24-1 and TRBJ2-3; TCRdb gives TRBD1 as the D gene, but with no DNA this cannot be confirmed. There are 15 residues in the CDR3. Germline CDR1 and CDR2: KGHDR and SFDVKD. This chain's CDR3 is CATSDFGRNTDTQYF.

This chain joins TRBV7-6 and TRBJ2-3; the TCRdb call, TRBD2, lacks DNA for checking. Germline CDR1 and CDR2: SGHVS and FNYEAQ. The CDR3 is made up of 15 amino acids. The CDR3 loop is CASSSLAGRTDTQYF.

V gene TRBV29-1 combines with J gene TRBJ2-1; TCRdb's assignment of TRBD1 cannot be checked, as there is no DNA. Germline V lookup: CDR1 SQVTM, CDR2 ANQGSEA. The CDR3 is 21 residues long. CDR3 amino acids: CSVEGLMDSTFERSSYNEQFF.

The chain joins TRBV15 to TRBJ2-5; TCRdb designates TRBD1, a call that cannot be tested without DNA. The CDR3 has 15 residues. Per the germline V gene, CDR1 is LNHNV and CDR2 is YYDKDF (reference sequence). This CDR3 reads CATSRDQGAKETQYF.

J is TRBJ2-1 and V is TRBV7-2; with no DNA, the TCRdb D assignment of TRBD1 cannot be verified. The germline V gene has CDR1 SGHTA and CDR2 FQGNSA. The length of the CDR3 is 13 residues. This CDR3 is CASSFAPGQELFF.

The rearrangement uses TRBV25-1 and TRBJ1-2. Germline values: CDR1 MGHDK, CDR2 SYGVNS. This CDR3 region has 15 residues. The CDR3 loop is CASSEFFMADYGYTF.

The chain combines TRBV29-1 with TRBJ2-7. This CDR3 region has 11 residues. Germline V lookup: CDR1 SQVTM, CDR2 ANQGSEA. This CDR3 is CSVLGTYEQYF.

The chain links TRBV6-5 to TRBJ1-1. CDR1 and CDR2 (germline): MNHEY, SVGAGI. CDR3 size: 13 residues. The CDR3 here is CATFLGFGTEAFF.

V usage is TRBV6-2 or TRBV6-3 and J usage is TRBJ2-3. The germline V gene has CDR1 MNHEY and CDR2 SVGEGT. The CDR3 runs to 11 residues. CDR3 in amino acids: CASSFGDTQYF.

The gene calls are TRBV27 and TRBJ2-7; the TCRdb call, TRBD1, lacks DNA for checking. The CDR3 runs 15 residues. CDR1 and CDR2 from the germline V gene are MNHEY and SMNVEV (reference sequence). Here the CDR3 reads CASIPAAGAYYEQYF.

The rearrangement joins TRBV3-1 to TRBJ1-4; TCRdb's D gene call, TRBD1, goes unchecked for lack of DNA. CDR1 is LGHDT, CDR2 YNNKEL, per germline (reference sequence). CDR3 size: 17 residues. This CDR3 reads CASSHSGSGPTNEKLFF.

This chain uses TRBV20-1 with TRBJ2-1; TCRdb designates TRBD2, a call that cannot be tested without DNA. This CDR3 is built from 15 residues. The germline gives CDR1 DFQATT, CDR2 SNEGSKA (reference sequence). CDR3 sequence reads: CSAREATSGPNEQFF.

This rearrangement joins TRBV14 to TRBJ2-6. The CDR3 consists of 14 residues. Germline CDR1 reads SGHDN; CDR2 reads FVKESK. The CDR3 here is CASSHGSGANVLTF.

This chain connects TRBV28 to TRBJ1-5; as DNA is missing, the TRBD1 call by TCRdb cannot be tested. This CDR3 spans 14 amino acids. CDR1 is MDHEN and CDR2 is SYDVKM in the germline V gene. The CDR3 here is CASSPGTDYQPQHF.

The chain couples TRBV12-3 or TRBV12-4 to TRBJ1-4; TCRdb outputs TRBD1, but without DNA this stays unchecked. The CDR3 has 14 amino acids. The CDR3: CASSQQGDWEKLFF.

The J gene is TRBJ2-7, the V gene TRBV28; TCRdb proposes TRBD2, but this gene call is untestable without DNA. Germline assignment: CDR1 MDHEN and CDR2 SYDVKM. This CDR3 is 15 amino acids long. The chain's CDR3 is CASSLWASGPYEQYF.

The rearrangement joins TRBV7-8 to TRBJ2-7; the TCRdb D gene call, TRBD1, has no DNA to confirm it. The CDR3 loop spans 14 amino acids. From germline, CDR1 is SGHVS and CDR2 FQNEAQ. The CDR3 is CASSLAGGPNEQYF.

The chain combines TRBV27 with TRBJ1-1; the D call from TCRdb, TRBD1, cannot be confirmed without DNA. Germline V gives CDR1 MNHEY, CDR2 SMNVEV (reference sequence). The CDR3 sequence is 14 residues long. CDR3 loop: CASSLMGPNTEAFF.

The V and J genes are TRBV10-1 and TRBJ2-2; checking the TCRdb D call of TRBD1 is not possible without DNA. Looked up from germline, CDR1 is WNHNN and CDR2 is SYGVQD (reference sequence). The CDR3 covers 16 residues. The CDR3 is CASSESSGTNTGELFF.